The clone carrying this T cell receptor (beta chain) was recorded at least ten times. The germline CDR1 and CDR2 sequences are MNHEY and SMNVEV (reference sequence). The junction had 5 bases not matched to a gene; V was cut back by 5 bases and J by 3 bases. The CDR3 consists of 14 residues. Not enrolled were patients with uncontrolled infection, other autoimmune disease, pregnancy or lactation. Extraction of PBMCs used 7.5 to 10 ml of fresh peripheral blood. This sample was taken from a study of T cells in Graves' hyperthyroidism and ophthalmopathy. Looking at the study overall: Before any treatment, at initial diagnosis, peripheral blood was collected.

RNA transcripts gave rise to amplified TCR beta CDR3 regions. The HTBI set primed first-round TCR CDR3 RT-PCR. Each CDR3 protein gets one entry after TCRdb re-called the multiplex PCR reads with MiXCR. This table has 700,000 or so distinct CDR3 sequences, 14% appearing once. The sequenced sample was blood. The TCR originated in a woman in her fifties or sixties with Graves' ophthalmopathy. The chain combines TRBV27 with TRBJ2-7; 9 bases align to TRBD1. CDR3 nucleotide sequence: TGTGCCAGCAGTAGGACAGGGGAGTACTACGAGCAGTACTTC. Translating it yields CASSRTGEYYEQYF.